A selection of T cell receptor beta chains follows, all from one sample in a study of cytomegalovirus exposure and HLA in healthy donors. Sequenced by immunoSEQ multiplex PCR; TCRdb stores in-frame clones only, minus some. The sample carries around 150,000 clones, 68% recorded once. The sample taken for sequencing was PBMCs. These receptors all stem from a man aged 55 to 70 in good health and CMV-seronegative. The CDR3 runs from the conserved cysteine through the conserved F or W. A D gene is named only where the DNA matches it firmly. Clone size appears in some rows only: once, few, many, or a class for an expanded clone.

abundance | j_gene | d_gene | v_gene | len | CDR3nt | CDR3aa
few | TRBJ1-2 | TRBD1 | TRBV4-2 | 15 | TGTGCCAGCAGCCAACGCCCGGGACAGGAGTATGGCTACACCTTC | CASSQRPGQEYGYTF
NA | TRBJ1-2 | TRBD1 | TRBV27 | 14 | TGTGCCAGCAGTTCGCTACAGGGGAACTATGGCTACACCTTC | CASSSLQGNYGYTF
NA | TRBJ1-4 | NA | TRBV30 | 15 | TGTGCCTGGGGGAGTGGGGGGGCACCTAATGAAAAACTGTTTTTT | CAWGSGGAPNEKLFF
few | TRBJ1-4 | TRBD1 | TRBV27 | 15 | TGTGCCAGCAGTTCCAGGACAGGGGGAGTTGAAAAACTGTTTTTT | CASSSRTGGVEKLFF
NA | TRBJ1-5 | NA | TRBV7-9 | 12 | TGTTCCAGCAGCTTATTCTCTCAGCCCCAGCATTTT | CSSSLFSQPQHF
once | TRBJ1-2 | TRBD1 | TRBV27 | 15 | TGTGCCAGCAGTTTATTCGGGACAGGGGGATATGGCTACACCTTC | CASSLFGTGGYGYTF
NA | TRBJ2-5 | TRBD2 | TRBV30 | 19 | TGTGCCTGGAGTGTATTGGGACTAGCGGGAATGTTGCCCCAAGAGACCCAGTACTTC | CAWSVLGLAGMLPQETQYF
NA | TRBJ1-2 | TRBD1 | TRBV5-1 | 14 | TGCGCCAGCAGCTTGGAGACAGGGGTAGGCGGCTACACCTTC | CASSLETGVGGYTF
NA | TRBJ2-1 | TRBD2 | TRBV2 | 16 | TGTGCCAGCAGTGAGATCCCAGCGGGAGTAAGCAATGAGCAGTTCTTC | CASSEIPAGVSNEQFF
NA | TRBJ2-2 | NA | TRBV5-1 | 16 | TGCGCCAGCAGCCAGGATACAGGGATTACCACCGGGGAGCTGTTTTTT | CASSQDTGITTGELFF
NA | TRBJ2-1 | NA | TRBV29-1 | 14 | TGCAGCGTTGAAGATCCCCGCGTTAGCAATGAGCAGTTCTTC | CSVEDPRVSNEQFF
few | TRBJ2-3 | TRBD2 | TRBV5-6 | 17 | TGTGCCAGCAGCTTGGGGGAGACTAGCGGGGTCACAGATACGCAGTATTTT | CASSLGETSGVTDTQYF
NA | TRBJ1-6 | TRBD1 | TRBV27 | 14 | TGTGCCAGCAGCCGGGGACAGGGGGCATCACCCCTCCACTTT | CASSRGQGASPLHF
NA | TRBJ2-2 | TRBD2 | TRBV5-4 | 16 | TGTGCCAGCAGACCTAGCGGGAGCTCTGTCACCGGGGAGCTGTTTTTT | CASRPSGSSVTGELFF
NA | TRBJ1-5 | TRBD1 | TRBV19 | 16 | TGTGCCAGTAGTACCCGCCGGGCAGGGGGCTACCAGCCCCAGCATTTT | CASSTRRAGGYQPQHF
few | TRBJ1-1 | NA | TRBV30 | 15 | TGTGCCTGGAGTGTACGAGGGCTCATGAACACTGAAGCTTTCTTT | CAWSVRGLMNTEAFF
NA | TRBJ2-3 | TRBD1 | TRBV29-1 | 14 | TGCAGCGGGGGTGCGGGACAGGGAACAGATACGCAGTATTTT | CSGGAGQGTDTQYF
NA | TRBJ2-7 | NA | TRBV6-5 | 15 | TGTGCCAGCAGTTACTCGACACAGGCCTCCTACGAGCAGTACTTC | CASSYSTQASYEQYF
NA | TRBJ1-2 | TRBD1 | TRBV25-1 | 16 | TGTGCCAGCAGTGAATCGGGGGACAGCACTAACTATGGCTACACCTTC | CASSESGDSTNYGYTF
NA | TRBJ1-2 | TRBD1 | TRBV28 | 14 | TGTGCCGCCGGGGGACAGGGACGTTTAGGTGGCTACACCTTC | CAAGGQGRLGGYTF
few | TRBJ1-4 | NA | TRBV5-5 | 16 | TGTGCCAGCAGCGGAGACAGAGATATAACTAATGAAAAACTGTTTTTT | CASSGDRDITNEKLFF
NA | TRBJ2-2 | NA | TRBV5-1 | 15 | TGCGCCAGCAGCTTCGACAGTTCTTACACCGGGGAGCTGTTTTTT | CASSFDSSYTGELFF
few | TRBJ1-6 | TRBD1 | TRBV7-3 | 17 | TGTGCCAGCAGCTCCCAGGGGGACAGCTCCTATAATTCACCCCTCCACTTT | CASSSQGDSSYNSPLHF
once | TRBJ2-1 | TRBD1 | TRBV7-9 | 15 | TGTGCCAGCAGCTTTGCCGGGACAGGGGGTCAGGAGCAGTTCTTC | CASSFAGTGGQEQFF
NA | TRBJ2-6 | NA | TRBV4-2 | 16 | TGTGCCAGCAGCCAACTACAGGGTGGTGGGGCCAACGTCCTGACTTTC | CASSQLQGGGANVLTF
NA | TRBJ2-7 | NA | TRBV5-1 | 14 | TGCGCCAGCAGCTTGGCCGAGGCTAGCTACGAGCAGTACTTC | CASSLAEASYEQYF
NA | TRBJ2-1 | NA | TRBV28 | 12 | TGTGCCAGCCGCTCCGGGGGATACGAGCAGTTCTTC | CASRSGGYEQFF
few | TRBJ2-2 | NA | TRBV11-2 | 14 | TGTGCCAGCAGCCCCGTGAGAAACACCGGGGAGCTGTTTTTT | CASSPVRNTGELFF
NA | TRBJ1-2 | NA | TRBV10-3 | 13 | TGTGCCATCAGTGTCGTCACAAGTTATGGCTACACCTTC | CAISVVTSYGYTF
NA | TRBJ2-2 | NA | TRBV2 | 17 | TGTGCCAGCCGAACGACGGAGAGAGAGTGGAACACCGGGGAGCTGTTTTTT | CASRTTEREWNTGELFF
few | TRBJ1-1 | TRBD1 | TRBV5-4 | 13 | TGTGCCAGCAGCCTGGGACAGGGAATGTCAGCTTTCTTT | CASSLGQGMSAFF
NA | TRBJ1-2 | NA | TRBV14 | 13 | TGTGCCAGCAGCCAAGGGCAGGGGTGGTTCTACACCTTC | CASSQGQGWFYTF
NA | TRBJ2-7 | NA | TRBV14 | 15 | TGTGCCAGCAGCCACTTCGGGTCCACCGGCGACGAGCAGTACTTC | CASSHFGSTGDEQYF
NA | TRBJ1-4 | TRBD1 | TRBV30 | 18 | TGTGCCTGGAGTCCCGGGACAGGGAACGTTGGGGGAAATGAAAAACTGTTTTTT | CAWSPGTGNVGGNEKLFF
once | TRBJ1-4 | NA | TRBV7-9 | 14 | TGTGCCAGCAGCTTGGGGAGCACTAATGAAAAACTGTTTTTT | CASSLGSTNEKLFF
NA | TRBJ1-4 | NA | TRBV11-2 | 15 | TGTGCCAGCAGCCCTACCAGAGGGGAGGGGGAAAAACTGTTTTTT | CASSPTRGEGEKLFF
few | TRBJ1-1 | TRBD1 | TRBV6-1 | 17 | TGTGCCAGCAGTGAATATCCAGGGGGCCTTATGAACACTGAAGCTTTCTTT | CASSEYPGGLMNTEAFF
NA | TRBJ2-5 | TRBD1 | TRBV10-3 | 15 | TGTGCCATCAGTGAGGAGGACAGGGGGCAAGAGACCCAGTACTTC | CAISEEDRGQETQYF
NA | TRBJ2-3 | TRBD2 | TRBV2 | 17 | TGTGCCAGCAGTGCTCCCACGACTAGCGGGAGTTCAAATACGCAGTATTTT | CASSAPTTSGSSNTQYF
NA | TRBJ1-2 | NA | TRBV2 | 14 | TGTGCCAGCAGTGAAGTAATAGGGGAGGAGGGCTACACCTTC | CASSEVIGEEGYTF
few | TRBJ2-7 | TRBD2 | TRBV27 | 15 | TGTGCCAGCAGGACATCAGCGGGAGCGTCCTACGAGCAGTACTTC | CASRTSAGASYEQYF
NA | TRBJ2-2 | TRBD1 | TRBV6-1 | 14 | TGTGCCAGCAGTTCCGACAGGGGGTCCGGGGAGCTGTTTTTT | CASSSDRGSGELFF
NA | TRBJ1-2 | TRBD1 | TRBV29-1 | 15 | TGCAGCGTTGAAGGCCGGGACAGGGCCAACTATGGCTACACCTTC | CSVEGRDRANYGYTF
NA | TRBJ1-1 | NA | TRBV6-5 | 14 | TGTGCCAGCAGTTACGGGGCCTCCAACACTGAAGCTTTCTTT | CASSYGASNTEAFF
NA | TRBJ2-1 | TRBD2 | TRBV28 | 13 | TGTGCCAGCAGTCTAATAGCGGGAGGTGAGCAGTTCTTC | CASSLIAGGEQFF